This TCR beta chain stems from a study of cytomegalovirus exposure and HLA in healthy donors (dated by TCRdb to the late 2010s). With respect to the entire study: An earlier analysis of roughly 500 of the donors reported about 250 Gb of sequence data and some 120 million unique TCR beta sequences from approximately 180 million T cells. Genome-wide SNP genotypes for about 65% of the roughly 670 donors were used in a later genetic analysis, which treated that subset as a discovery cohort. To predict cytomegalovirus infection status, the study combined high-throughput TCR immunosequencing, statistical association of individual TCRs with disease status, and machine learning. A later analysis re-analyzed previously published TCR beta repertoires from approximately 670 donors and added high-resolution HLA genotyping to study TCR occurrence patterns. To decide whether each TCR beta V gene segment behaved as functional or pseudogenic, an earlier analysis of some 580 of the donors relied on high-throughput TCR beta sequencing. Roughly 5 DR-DQ haplotypes were handled as single units for association and clustering, since linkage in the cohort was strong. Of the roughly 400 genotyped donors, around 81% fell in the genetic ancestry cluster associated with self-reported Caucasian donors. HLA typing covered class I and class II loci at four-digit resolution. The T cell repertoires of several hundred subjects were profiled by immunosequencing and related to cytomegalovirus serostatus. All discovery cohort repertoires had been generated on a single sequencing platform. Donor age, sex, ethnicity and CMV serostatus were collected together with the repertoire data. Rather than using new phenotypic data, the later analysis identified candidate immune exposures from TCR beta sequences and from how often those sequences occurred across donors. The study aimed to test whether cataloging public T cell receptors could reveal signatures of past pathogen exposure. Across some 400 genotyped donors of the cohort, an average of about 250,000 unique TCR beta nucleotide sequences per donor were sequenced, and roughly a sixth of those sequences were non-productive. The number of typed donors differed by locus: about 620-640 for A, B, C, DRB1 and DQB1; some 500 for DQA1; 606 for DPA1; and about 470 for DPB1. Along with the approximately 700-subject first cohort, a separate validation cohort of about 110 different subjects was used. About 320 gigabases of sequencing data and approximately 85 million unique TCR sequences were included in an early release covering roughly 600 HLA-typed donors.

Remarks on this clone: The specificity of this receptor is unknown.

The cohort was made up of approximately 670 healthy bone marrow donors. Cohort members were all nominally healthy when sampled, although unrecorded immune exposures were likely present. The donor tested CMV seropositive and was one of the 289 seropositive cohort members. A peripheral blood sample was collected from each donor, and TCR beta sequencing was performed on peripheral blood mononuclear cells. Genomic DNA was extracted from the blood cell samples with the Qiagen DNeasy Blood Extraction Kit. The cysteine opens and the phenylalanine closes a CDR3 of 15 amino acids. The entry retains the CDR3 DNA only, 45 bases that are in frame from base 1. Deletion took 0 bases off V and 6 bases off J, with a span of 13 bases between the germline ends. As encoded in the germline V gene, CDR1 is SGHRS while CDR2 is YFSETQ. The research as a whole found: Roughly uniform sequencing depth across donors was assumed in presence/absence analyses, although this assumption may not hold. Specific HLA alleles were associated with 15,000 to 20,000 TCR beta sequences at a false discovery rate of 0.05 in a later analysis. Correlated functional status among segregating V segments might reflect linkage disequilibrium, but an unknown experimental factor could not be ruled out. A group of highly shared sequence variants was considered likely to be a technical artifact of the sequencing pipeline. A later analysis found that HLA-associated TCR beta chains were more clonally expanded and had lower generation probabilities than equally common non-associated chains. Across donors, most TCR sequences were observed very rarely, whereas some public TCRs were present in many individuals. In the study, roughly 160 TCR beta chains were listed as associated with cytomegalovirus. Broadly in line with IMGT annotations, most TCR beta V segments showed up in productive rearrangements about 90% or about 30% of the time in an earlier analysis of 450 to 600 of the donors. According to the authors, the approach could potentially be generalized to other disease states and immunological phenotypes. In vitro tests confirmed that three of the cytomegalovirus-associated TCR beta chains recognize cytomegalovirus antigens. Some IMGT-functional V segments, including TRBV6-2 and TRBV6-3, could not be distinguished by the 87-base-pair reads and were therefore excluded. Immune exposure information for the cohort was limited to CMV serostatus. HLA typing was unavailable for some donors at each locus, so association tests used only the typed subset. In this cohort, only TCR beta chains were sequenced, and detectable features were limited by the absence of alpha or paired-chain data. In both the original and validation cohorts, the classifier was reported to diagnose cytomegalovirus status with high specificity and sensitivity. According to a later genetic analysis, donors in an Asian-associated ancestry cluster had fewer N-insertions in productive TCRs than the approximately 670-donor mean. In a later analysis, the rate of TCR association differed among HLA loci, with DRB1 alleles having the most associated TCRs and HLA-C alleles having the fewest. A later genetic analysis associated a missense DCLRE1C variant with V-gene and J-gene trimming of TCR beta chains, and an independent cohort replicated the association. Approximately 18 rarely observed V segments, including chromosome 9 orphons, were excluded from the earlier analysis of approximately 500 of the donors because counts were too low. A further reported finding was that TCR beta sequences accurately predicted the HLA-A and HLA-B alleles for most subjects in the first cohort. When HLA alleles, especially DR and DQ, strongly co-occurred, attributing TCR associations to individual alleles was difficult. A later analysis found that most CMV-associated TCR beta chains appeared HLA-restricted, with HLA associations seemingly driven largely by CMV exposure. A later analysis reported that several top co-occurrence clusters appeared linked to parvovirus B19, influenza, CMV and Epstein-Barr virus.

Receptor libraries were prepared by the immunoSEQ multiplex PCR assay. For the multiplex PCR, a mixture combining 60 forward primers for TCR Vbeta segments and 13 reverse primers for TCR Jbeta segments was used. The CDR3 region of rearranged TCR beta genes was amplified from genomic DNA by a multiplex PCR assay. The Illumina HiSeq System was used to sequence the amplified TCR beta libraries as 87-base-pair reads. From the authors' description of their analysis: In a later analysis, tens of millions of unique TCR beta chains were counted across the 650 to 750 repertoires, and around 11 million of these chains were shared by at least two donors. Raw reads were error-corrected and collapsed into unique sequences with a nearest-neighbor algorithm that merged closely related sequences to remove PCR and sequencing errors. Alignment of CDR3 sequences to IMGT reference sequences was used to assign V, D and J gene segments. For a sequence to be retained, a match of at least six nucleotides to both a V gene segment and a J gene segment was required. A rearrangement was called productive if the CDR3 had no stop codons and remained in frame with V and J, and every other rearrangement was called non-productive. Following IMGT convention, CDR3 was defined as the stretch from the second conserved V-encoded cysteine to the conserved J-encoded phenylalanine. Sequences without an unambiguous match to a single V gene segment were excluded from the earlier analysis of over 500 of the donors. An earlier analysis of several hundred of the donors called V segments functional above 56.7% productive rearrangements and segregating when the between-donor standard deviation exceeded 5%. A statistical classification framework was built for diagnosing cytomegalovirus status from the catalog of TCR beta chain sequences. In a later analysis, V and J genes were assigned by comparing TCR nucleotide sequences against IMGT/GENE-DB human TR gene sequences. In a later analysis, CDR3 sequences and most-parsimonious VDJ recombination scenarios were assigned using the TCRdist pipeline. In a later analysis, each TCR beta chain was defined by its CDR3 amino acid sequence together with its V-gene family, and reads lacking a unique V-gene family were excluded. A later analysis removed 500 to 600 highly shared, low-generation-probability nucleotide sequences to deal with suspected cross-contamination and a sequencing artifact. In a later analysis, a clonal expansion index for each public chain was calculated from normalized within-repertoire ranks of inferred template counts. A later analysis computed generation probabilities with a VDJ recombination model fitted to out-of-frame rearrangements, and checked the results against IGoR. Hypergeometric tests were used in a later analysis to score TCR-TCR, TCR-HLA and TCR-CMV co-occurrence, with a repertoire-size bias correction applied to the TCR pairs. False discovery rates were estimated in a later analysis by permuting HLA or CMV assignments 20 times. In a later analysis, co-occurring TCRs were grouped using DBSCAN, with TCRdist sequence similarity added in when clustering inside HLA-allele-positive subsets. Repertoires with fewer than 30,000 or more than 120,000 public chains were left out of co-occurrence clustering, as were roughly five repertoires with anomalous nucleotide sharing. The source is immuneACCESS, and TCRdb retained only in-frame sequences with V and J called. Part of the clones is not carried over; for the studies checked, unresolved V genes explain less than half of this, and the remainder is unexplained. V and J calls and clone size are given by that table; D and trimming were obtained from the DNA. The table for this sample shows about 76,000 clones. Roughly 5% of the sample comes from the top ten.

This sequence uses TRBV5-1 and TRBJ2-1; a tentative D call is TRBD1 (5 bases match). Sequencing was carried out using PBMCs. The sequence was obtained from a woman aged 40 to 50 in good health and CMV-seropositive. The DNA is TGCGCCAGCAGCTTGGATCAGGGAACGGTCAATGAGCAGTTCTTC. This translates into CASSLDQGTVNEQFF.